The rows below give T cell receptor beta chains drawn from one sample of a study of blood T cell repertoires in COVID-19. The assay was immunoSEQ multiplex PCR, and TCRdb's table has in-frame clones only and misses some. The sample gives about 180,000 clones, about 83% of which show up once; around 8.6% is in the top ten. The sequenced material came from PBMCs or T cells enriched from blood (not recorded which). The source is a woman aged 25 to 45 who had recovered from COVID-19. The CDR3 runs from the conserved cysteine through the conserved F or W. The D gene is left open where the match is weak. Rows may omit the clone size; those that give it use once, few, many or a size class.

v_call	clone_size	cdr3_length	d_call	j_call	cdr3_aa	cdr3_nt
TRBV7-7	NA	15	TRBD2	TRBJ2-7	CASSPNMAGAYEQYF	TGTGCTAGCAGCCCCAACATGGCGGGAGCCTACGAGCAGTACTTC
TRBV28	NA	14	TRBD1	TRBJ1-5	CASSSGQGTKPQHF	TGTGCCAGCAGTTCCGGACAGGGTACAAAGCCCCAGCATTTT
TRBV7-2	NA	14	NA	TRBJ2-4	CASSLSPEQNIQYF	TGTGCCAGCAGCTTAAGCCCGGAGCAAAACATTCAGTACTTC
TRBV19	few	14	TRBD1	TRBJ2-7	CASSRTGGVDEQYF	TGTGCCAGTAGTCGTACAGGGGGCGTCGACGAGCAGTACTTC
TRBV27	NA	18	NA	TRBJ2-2	CASSNWARTITNTGELFF	TGTGCCAGCAGCAATTGGGCGAGGACTATTACGAACACCGGGGAGCTGTTTTTT
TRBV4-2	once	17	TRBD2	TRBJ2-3	CASSTGSGRVGTDTQYF	TGTGCCAGCAGCACGGGTAGCGGGAGGGTCGGCACAGATACGCAGTATTTT
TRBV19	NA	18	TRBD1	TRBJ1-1	CASTFPAGQGRVPAEAFF	TGTGCCAGTACCTTCCCCGCCGGACAGGGCCGAGTACCCGCCGAAGCTTTCTTT
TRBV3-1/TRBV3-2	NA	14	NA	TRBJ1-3	CASTGSTSGNTIYF	TGTGCCAGCACCGGGTCAACCTCTGGAAACACCATATATTTT
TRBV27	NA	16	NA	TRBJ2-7	CASSLQGGDSSYEQYF	TGTGCCAGCAGTTTACAGGGCGGGGATAGCTCCTACGAGCAGTACTTC
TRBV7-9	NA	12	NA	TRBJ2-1	CASSLSAAGQFF	TGTGCCAGCAGCTTATCCGCCGCGGGGCAGTTCTTC
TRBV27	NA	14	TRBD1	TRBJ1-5	CASSRTGGYQPQHF	TGTGCCAGCAGTAGGACAGGGGGCTATCAGCCCCAGCATTTT
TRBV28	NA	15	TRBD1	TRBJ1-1	CASSLPTGEKTEAFF	TGTGCCAGCAGTTTACCCACAGGGGAGAAGACTGAAGCTTTCTTT
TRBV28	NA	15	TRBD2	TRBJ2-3	CASTTSGSRADTQYF	TGTGCCAGCACGACTAGCGGGAGTCGGGCAGATACGCAGTATTTT
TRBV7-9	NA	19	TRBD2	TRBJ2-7	CASSPAGGSAGGRPYEQYF	TGTGCCAGCAGCCCCGCCGGGGGGTCAGCGGGGGGGAGGCCCTACGAGCAGTACTTC
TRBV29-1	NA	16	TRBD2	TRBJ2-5	CSVDGRLAGVRETQYF	TGCAGCGTTGATGGTCGGCTAGCGGGAGTACGAGAGACCCAGTACTTC
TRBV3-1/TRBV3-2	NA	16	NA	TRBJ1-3	CASSSPGLLGGNTIYF	TGTGCCAGCAGCTCACCGGGACTTCTAGGAGGAAACACCATATATTTT
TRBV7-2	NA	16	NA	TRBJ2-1	CASSLVRESPYNEQFF	TGTGCCAGCAGCTTAGTTAGGGAGTCCCCCTACAATGAGCAGTTCTTC
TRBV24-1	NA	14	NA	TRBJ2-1	CATSDYLRGNEQFF	TGTGCCACCAGTGATTACCTTAGGGGCAATGAGCAGTTCTTC
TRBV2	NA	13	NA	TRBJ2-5	CASSEGVGETQYF	TGTGCCAGCAGTGAGGGAGTCGGAGAGACCCAGTACTTC
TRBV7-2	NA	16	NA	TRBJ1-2	CASSQGGRQRPRGYTF	TGTGCCAGCAGCCAAGGCGGCAGACAGCGACCCCGTGGCTACACCTTC
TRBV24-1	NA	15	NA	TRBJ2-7	CATSDKGGNSYEQYF	TGTGCCACCAGTGATAAGGGGGGGAATTCCTACGAGCAGTACTTC
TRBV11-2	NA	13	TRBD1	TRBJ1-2	CASSPGTDYGYTF	TGTGCCAGCAGCCCGGGGACAGACTATGGCTACACCTTC
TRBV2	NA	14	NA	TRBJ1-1	CASSLRGLNTEAFF	TGTGCCAGCAGTCTCAGGGGTCTGAACACTGAAGCTTTCTTT
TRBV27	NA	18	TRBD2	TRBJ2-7	CASSEGQTMGLAGVEQYF	TGTGCCAGCAGTGAAGGACAGACCATGGGACTAGCGGGAGTCGAGCAGTACTTC
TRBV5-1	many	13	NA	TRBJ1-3	CASSFGQGNTIYF	TGCGCCAGCAGCTTCGGACAGGGAAACACCATATATTTT
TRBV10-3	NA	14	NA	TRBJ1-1	CAISVQEQNTEAFF	TGTGCCATCTCGGTACAGGAGCAGAACACTGAAGCTTTCTTT
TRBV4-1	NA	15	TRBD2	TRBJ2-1	CASSHFGTSGNEQFF	TGCGCCAGCAGCCATTTCGGGACTAGCGGCAATGAGCAGTTCTTC